The 26 T cell receptor beta chains below were found in one sample sequenced in a study of cytomegalovirus exposure and HLA in healthy donors. Some clones are missing from TCRdb's copy, which holds only in-frame ones; the method was immunoSEQ multiplex PCR. Among hundreds of thousands of clones listed, roughly 90% were seen once. Sequences were obtained from PBMCs. Source of these receptors: a woman aged 18-29 years in good health and CMV-seronegative.

Only a few counts were recorded for this clone. The V call is TRBV28, the J call TRBJ1-4; D unclear. The germline V gene encodes CDR1 MDHEN and CDR2 SYDVKM. This CDR3 region has 15 residues. Deletions cut 5 bases from V and 6 bases from J, with 16 bases between. The chain's CDR3 is CASSPRGPYDEKLFF. The CDR3 DNA follows: TGTGCCAGCAGTCCCCGAGGCCCTTATGATGAAAAACTGTTTTTT.

The chain recombines TRBV9 with TRBJ2-2; D gene uncertain. Germline values: CDR1 SGDLS, CDR2 YYNGEE. V was clipped by 0 bases and J by 0 bases, with 15 bases between them. This CDR3 is built from 18 residues. CDR3: CASSVVGGAPANTGELFF. CDR3 bases: TGTGCCAGCAGCGTAGTTGGTGGAGCCCCCGCGAACACCGGGGAGCTGTTTTTT. Together with reference TRBV9 and TRBJ2-2, the CDR3 gives the full variable domain: DSGVTQTPKHLITATGQRVTLRCSPRSGDLSVYWYQQSLDQGLQFLIQYYNGEERAKGNILERFSAQQFPDLHSELNLSSLELGDSALYFCASSVVGGAPANTGELFFGEGSRLTVL.

The chain has TRBV27 and TRBJ1-3; the D gene is possibly TRBD1 (6 bases). CDR1 is MNHEY, CDR2 SMNVEV, per germline (reference sequence). V was trimmed by 6 bases and J by 1 base, leaving 10 bases between them. CDR3 length: 14 amino acids. As DNA, the CDR3 is TGTGCCAGCAGGAGACAGGCGTCTGGAAACACCATATATTTT. Encoded protein: CASRRQASGNTIYF.

The V call is TRBV10-3, the J call TRBJ2-7; 7 bases agree with TRBD2. V dropped 8 bases and J dropped 7; count of bases not matched to a gene: 5. CDR3 length: 11 amino acids. In germline, CDR1 is ENHRY, CDR2 SYGVKD. In nucleotides, the CDR3 is TGTGCCATCTCTAGCGGAGTTGAGCAGTACTTC. Protein: CAISSGVEQYF.

The chain couples TRBV6-1 to TRBJ2-5; 10 nucleotides align to TRBD1. The junction had 5 bases not matched to a gene; V was cut back by 5 bases and J by 5 bases. There are 14 residues in the CDR3. The V gene's germline CDR1 is MNHNS and CDR2 SASEGT. The CDR3 loop is CASSRTGGYETQYF. CDR3 bases: TGTGCCAGCAGTAGGACAGGGGGATACGAGACCCAGTACTTC.

This clone has a single count. The chain couples TRBV25-1 to TRBJ2-7, with D tentatively TRBD2 (6 bases). V lost 2 bases to trimming and J lost 3 bases, with 14 bases between them. This CDR3 region has 15 residues. Germline CDR1 is MGHDK and CDR2 is SYGVNS. The CDR3 here is CASSEGTAGHYEQYF. CDR3 sequence (DNA): TGTGCCAGCAGTGAAGGTACAGCGGGCCACTACGAGCAGTACTTC.

The chain uses TRBV11-2 and TRBJ1-2, with TRBD1 matching over 11 bases. Germline V gene sequence: CDR1 SGHAT, CDR2 FQNNGV. The CDR3 spans 17 residues. V lost 5 bases, J lost 10 bases, and 18 bases stayed unmatched. CDR3 in DNA: TGTGCCAGCAGCCTCACCGGACAGGGGGCTTCTTTCGCGTACTACACCTTC. This codes for CASSLTGQGASFAYYTF.

The chain is built from TRBV29-1 and TRBJ2-3; 8 bases are shared with TRBD2. The CDR3 is 13 residues long. Trimming at V came to 6 bases and at J to 6 bases, leaving 8 bases not matched to a gene. CDR1 is SQVTM, CDR2 ANQGSEA, per germline. CDR3 region: CSVRPSGGDTQYF. The CDR3 region has the DNA TGCAGCGTCCGGCCCTCGGGAGGGGATACGCAGTATTTT.

The chain has TRBV27 and TRBJ2-7, with D possibly being TRBD2 (6 bases). Between the trimmed V and J ends, which lost 6 bases and 5 bases, there was a span of 17 bases. There are 14 residues in the CDR3. Germline loops: CDR1 MNHEY, CDR2 SMNVEV (reference sequence). CDR3 DNA sequence: TGTGCCAGCAGGCTGTTAGGAGGGGTCCACGAGCAGTACTTC. Its protein product is CASRLLGGVHEQYF.

The rearrangement links TRBV18 to TRBJ2-1, with TRBD1 as a possible D gene (5 bases). Trimming left V 0 bases short and J 0 bases short, with 12 bases between. Germline CDR1 reads KGHSH; CDR2 reads LQKENI. CDR3 length equals 17 residues. DNA for the CDR3: TGTGCCAGCTCACCACCCCTGACAGCGCGCTCCTACAATGAGCAGTTCTTC. Its translation: CASSPPLTARSYNEQFF.

The V and J genes are TRBV28 and TRBJ2-7, with 13 bases aligning to TRBD2. Trimming removed 6 bases from V and 3 bases from J; junction bases left unmatched: 14. CDR3 length: 18 residues. Looked up from germline, CDR1 is MDHEN and CDR2 is SYDVKM. The CDR3 reads CASRGQRTSGRGFYEQYF. For the CDR3, the DNA is TGTGCCAGCAGGGGGCAGAGGACTAGCGGGAGAGGATTCTACGAGCAGTACTTC. Full variable domain (missing parts from reference TRBV28 and TRBJ2-7): DVKVTQSSRYLVKRTGEKVFLECVQDMDHENMFWYRQDPGLGLRLIYFSYDVKMKEKGDIPEGYSVSREKKERFSLILESASTNQTSMYLCASRGQRTSGRGFYEQYFGPGTRLTVT.

V is TRBV4-1 and J is TRBJ1-2; no reliable D call. The CDR3 is made up of 13 amino acids. The V end was cut by 0 bases, the J end by 3 bases, with 5 bases between. Germline loops: CDR1 MGHRA, CDR2 YSYEKL. CDR3: CASSQDPDYGYTF. DNA for the CDR3: TGCGCCAGCAGCCAAGATCCCGACTATGGCTACACCTTC.

This chain joins TRBV7-2 and TRBJ2-7; maybe TRBD2 (6 bases). Trimming left V 9 bases short and J 0 bases short, with 12 bases between. This CDR3 is 13 amino acids long. Germline assignment: CDR1 SGHTA and CDR2 FQGNSA. CDR3 loop: CASGSGSSYEQYF. Here the CDR3 DNA reads TGTGCCAGTGGTAGCGGCAGCTCCTACGAGCAGTACTTC.

The CDR3 sequence is CASSALSSSTDTQYF. In DNA form, the CDR3 reads TGTGCCAGCAGTGCTCTTAGCTCTAGCACAGATACGCAGTATTTT. The chain is built from TRBV27 and TRBJ2-3; D gene uncertain. The V end was cut by 5 bases, the J end by 0 bases, with 12 bases between. Germline CDR1 is MNHEY and CDR2 is SMNVEV (reference sequence). This CDR3 has 15 amino acids.

In DNA form, the CDR3 reads TGTGCCAGCAGCGCCCGACTAGCAGCAGATACGCAGTATTTT. Its translation is CASSARLAADTQYF. V and J are TRBV9 and TRBJ2-3, with 7 bases lining up with TRBD2. The CDR3 has 14 amino acids. Germline trimming cut 3 bases from V and 4 bases from J; bases unmatched to any gene: 5. Germline values: CDR1 SGDLS, CDR2 YYNGEE.

CDR3 DNA: TGTGCCAGCAGCTTACTCACAGGGGTCACTGAAGCTTTCTTT. Translating gives CASSLLTGVTEAFF. The chain joins TRBV13 to TRBJ1-1; the match to TRBD1 covers 7 bases. In germline, CDR1 is PRHDT, CDR2 FYEKMQ (reference sequence). V shed 2 bases, J shed 4 bases, and the junction held 4 bases outside the gene matches. The CDR3 has 14 residues. Full variable domain (rest looked up from reference TRBV13 and TRBJ1-1): AAGVIQSPRHLIKEKRETATLKCYPIPRHDTVYWYQQGPGQDPQFLISFYEKMQSDKGSIPDRFSAQQFSDYHSELNMSSLELGDSALYFCASSLLTGVTEAFFGQGTRLTVV.

The chain combines TRBV7-2 with TRBJ1-2; the D is unclear. Looked up from germline, CDR1 is SGHTA and CDR2 is FQGNSA. Trimming stripped 5 bases from V and 5 bases from J, with 15 bases between. This CDR3 has 14 residues. The CDR3, as DNA: TGTGCCAGCAGCCCCCGTCCGAGGGTGTATGGCTACACCTTC. Residues: CASSPRPRVYGYTF.

The V gene is TRBV13, the J gene TRBJ2-5; TRBD1 is a possible D gene (6 bases). Germline CDR1 and CDR2: PRHDT and FYEKMQ (reference sequence). This CDR3 is built from 13 residues. The V end lost 7 bases, the J end lost 0 bases, and 9 bases lay between the germline ends. The CDR3 spells CASMGADQETQYF. DNA for the CDR3: TGTGCCAGCATGGGGGCAGACCAAGAGACCCAGTACTTC.

This clone was picked up a small number of times. This chain connects TRBV7-3 to TRBJ1-1, with TRBD1 as a possible D gene (5 bases). Trimming cost V 5 bases and J 1 base, with 8 bases left between them. The germline gives CDR1 SGHTA, CDR2 FQGTGA. The CDR3 sequence is 13 residues long. CDR3 nucleotide sequence: TGTGCCAGCAGCCAGGACACGAACACTGAAGCTTTCTTT. This translates into CASSQDTNTEAFF.

This clone was detected only once. The chain links TRBV9 to TRBJ1-2; D is possibly TRBD1 (5 bases). The CDR3 runs to 12 residues. Trimming removed 4 bases at V and 8 bases at J, with 12 bases between. Germline CDR1 and CDR2: SGDLS and YYNGEE. The CDR3 here is CASSLQGWGYTF. CDR3 coding DNA: TGTGCCAGCAGCCTCCAGGGCTGGGGCTACACCTTC. Based on the CDR3 plus reference TRBV9 and TRBJ1-2, the full variable domain is DSGVTQTPKHLITATGQRVTLRCSPRSGDLSVYWYQQSLDQGLQFLIQYYNGEERAKGNILERFSAQQFPDLHSELNLSSLELGDSALYFCASSLQGWGYTFGSGTRLTVV.

This chain connects TRBV6-6 to TRBJ2-7; 9 bases line up with TRBD1. CDR1 and CDR2 (germline): MNHNY, SVGAGI (reference sequence). This CDR3 comprises 15 residues. Trimming cost V 6 bases and J 0 bases; bases outside gene matches: 6. CDR3 loop: CASSQTGGGSYEQYF. The CDR3 DNA is TGTGCCAGCAGCCAAACAGGGGGCGGCTCCTACGAGCAGTACTTC.

V is TRBV19 and J is TRBJ2-5; 8 bases match TRBD1. CDR1 is LNHDA and CDR2 is SQIVND in the germline V gene (reference sequence). V dropped 4 bases and J dropped 0; count of bases not matched to a gene: 4. There are 15 residues in the CDR3. CDR3 region: CASSRDRLYQETQYF. The CDR3 region has the DNA TGTGCCAGTAGTAGGGACAGGCTGTACCAAGAGACCCAGTACTTC. Drawing the rest from reference TRBV19 and TRBJ2-5, the complete variable domain is DGGITQSPKYLFRKEGQNVTLSCEQNLNHDAMYWYRQDPGQGLRLIYYSQIVNDFQKGDIAEGYSVSREKKESFPLTVTSAQKNPTAFYLCASSRDRLYQETQYFGPGTRLLVL.

The V call is TRBV5-1, the J call TRBJ2-7; 7 bases align to TRBD1. The CDR3 has 16 residues. From germline, CDR1 is SGHRS and CDR2 YFSETQ. The V segment lost 4 bases and the J segment 4 bases; nucleotides outside the gene matches: 14. In DNA, the CDR3 is TGCGCCAGCAGCGCTGGACCGACAGGGATCCTTTACGAGCAGTACTTC. This translates into CASSAGPTGILYEQYF.

The chain links TRBV28 to TRBJ1-4; the D gene is possibly TRBD1 (6 bases). The CDR3 extends over 16 amino acids. CDR1 MDHEN and CDR2 SYDVKM come from the germline V gene. The V end was cut by 5 bases, the J end by 8 bases, with 21 bases between. The CDR3 DNA is TGTGCCAGCAGTCCAACGACAGGTAACCAACGCGAAAAACTGTTTTTT. Residues: CASSPTTGNQREKLFF.

This clone was counted only a few times. The V gene is TRBV6-5, the J gene TRBJ1-5, with 7 bases aligning to TRBD1. The germline V gene has CDR1 MNHEY and CDR2 SVGAGI. The length of the CDR3 is 13 residues. J lost 3 bases, V lost 6 bases, and 2 bases had no gene match. The CDR3 region is CASSTGVNQPQHF. Here the CDR3 DNA reads TGTGCCAGCAGCACAGGGGTCAATCAGCCCCAGCATTTT.

This chain connects TRBV15 to TRBJ2-7, with 10 nucleotides matching TRBD2. The CDR3 sequence is 15 residues long. CDR1 is LNHNV and CDR2 is YYDKDF in the germline V gene (reference sequence). The V segment lost 5 bases and the J segment 8 bases; nucleotides outside the gene matches: 12. CDR3 amino acids: CATSARAGGFLQQYF. The CDR3 DNA sequence: TGTGCCACCAGCGCCCGAGCGGGAGGGTTTCTTCAGCAGTACTTC.